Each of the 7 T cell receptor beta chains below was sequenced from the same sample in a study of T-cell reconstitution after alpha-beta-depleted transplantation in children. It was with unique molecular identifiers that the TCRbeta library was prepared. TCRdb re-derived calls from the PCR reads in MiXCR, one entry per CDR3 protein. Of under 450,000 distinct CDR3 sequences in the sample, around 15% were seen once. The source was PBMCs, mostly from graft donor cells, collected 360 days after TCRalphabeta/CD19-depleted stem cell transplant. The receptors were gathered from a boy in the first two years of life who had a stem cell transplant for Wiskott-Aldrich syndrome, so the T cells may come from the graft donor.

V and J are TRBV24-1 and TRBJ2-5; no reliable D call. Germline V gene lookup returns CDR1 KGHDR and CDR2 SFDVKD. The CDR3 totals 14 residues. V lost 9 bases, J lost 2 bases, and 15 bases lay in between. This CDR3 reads CATQNPGLQETQYF. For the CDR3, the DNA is TGTGCCACCCAAAACCCGGGCCTACAAGAGACCCAGTACTTC.

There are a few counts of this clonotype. The DNA of the CDR3 is TGTGCCAGCAGCGTAACTCGACTAGGAGGGGCCAACGTCCTGACTTTC. It is translated as CASSVTRLGGANVLTF. The chain combines TRBV9 with TRBJ2-6; weak D call: TRBD2 (6 bases). Trimming left V 1 base short and J 4 bases short, with 12 bases between. The germline gives CDR1 SGDLS, CDR2 YYNGEE. CDR3 size: 16 residues.

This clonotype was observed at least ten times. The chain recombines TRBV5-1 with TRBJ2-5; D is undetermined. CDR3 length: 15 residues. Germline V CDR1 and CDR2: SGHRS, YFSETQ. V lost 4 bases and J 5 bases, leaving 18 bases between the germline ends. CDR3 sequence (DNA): TGCGCCAGCAGCGCTGGTGGCAGATCAAGGGAGACCCAGTACTTC. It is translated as CASSAGGRSRETQYF.

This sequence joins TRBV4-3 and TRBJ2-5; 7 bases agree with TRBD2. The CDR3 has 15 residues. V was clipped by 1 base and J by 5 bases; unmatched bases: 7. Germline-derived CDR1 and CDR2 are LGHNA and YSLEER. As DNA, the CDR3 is TGCGCCAGCAGCCAAGGGGGGAGGGTCGGTGAGACCCAGTACTTC. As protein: CASSQGGRVGETQYF.

CDR3 bases: TGTGCCAGCAGCTTATATAGGCTAAAAGCCTACGAGCAGTACTTC. This codes for CASSLYRLKAYEQYF. The J gene is TRBJ2-7, the V gene TRBV7-8; D uncertain. Trimming left V 2 bases short and J 2 bases short, with 13 bases between. CDR3 length equals 15 residues. In germline, CDR1 is SGHVS, CDR2 FQNEAQ. The full variable domain, with the rest looked up from reference TRBV7-8 and TRBJ2-7, is GAGVSQSPRYKVAKRGQDVALRCDPISGHVSLFWYQQALGQGPEFLTYFQNEAQLDKSGLPSDRFFAERPEGSVSTLKIQRTQQEDSAVYLCASSLYRLKAYEQYFGPGTRLTVT.

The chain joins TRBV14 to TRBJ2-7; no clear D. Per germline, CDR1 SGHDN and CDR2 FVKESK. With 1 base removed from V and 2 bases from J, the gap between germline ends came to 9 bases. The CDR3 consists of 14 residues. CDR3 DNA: TGTGCCAGCAGCCAAGTACTGGCAGCCTACGAGCAGTACTTC. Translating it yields CASSQVLAAYEQYF.

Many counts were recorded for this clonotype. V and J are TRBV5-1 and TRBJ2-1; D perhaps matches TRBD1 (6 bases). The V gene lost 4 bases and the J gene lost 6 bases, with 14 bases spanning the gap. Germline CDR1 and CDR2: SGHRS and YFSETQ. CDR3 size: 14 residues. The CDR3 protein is CASSRDTRPNEQFF. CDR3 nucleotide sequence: TGCGCCAGCAGCCGGGACACTCGACCCAATGAGCAGTTCTTC.